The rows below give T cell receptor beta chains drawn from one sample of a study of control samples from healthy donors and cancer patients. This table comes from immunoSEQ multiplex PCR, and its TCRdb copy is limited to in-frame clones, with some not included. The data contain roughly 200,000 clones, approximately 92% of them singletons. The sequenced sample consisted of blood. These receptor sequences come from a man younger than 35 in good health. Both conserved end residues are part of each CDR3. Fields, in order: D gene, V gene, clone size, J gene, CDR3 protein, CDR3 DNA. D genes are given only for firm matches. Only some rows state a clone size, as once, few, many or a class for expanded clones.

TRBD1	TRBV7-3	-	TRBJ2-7	CASSPGRGTAPYF	TGTGCCAGCAGCCCCGGGCGAGGGACAGCACCGTACTTC
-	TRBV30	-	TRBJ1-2	CAWSVGSRDGYTF	TGTGCCTGGAGTGTAGGGTCGAGGGATGGCTACACCTTC
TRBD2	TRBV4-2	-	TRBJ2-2	CASSQEWASGGVTGELFF	TGTGCCAGCAGCCAAGAATGGGCTAGCGGGGGGGTTACCGGGGAGCTGTTTTTT
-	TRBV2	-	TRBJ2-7	CASSEWWNSSKYF	TGTGCCAGCAGTGAATGGTGGAACAGCTCGAAGTACTTC
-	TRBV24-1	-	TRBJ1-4	CATSSPSAEGYGEKLFF	TGTGCCACCAGCTCACCGTCGGCGGAAGGTTATGGGGAAAAACTGTTTTTT
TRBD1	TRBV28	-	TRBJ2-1	CASSPRGTGRNEQFF	TGTGCCAGCAGTCCCCGCGGGACAGGGAGGAATGAGCAGTTCTTC
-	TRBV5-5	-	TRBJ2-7	CASSFLPKPYEQYF	TGTGCCAGCAGCTTTTTACCCAAACCCTACGAGCAGTACTTC
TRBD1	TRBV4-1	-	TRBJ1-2	CASSQGTGGGYTF	TGCGCCAGCAGCCAAGGAACAGGGGGTGGCTACACCTTC
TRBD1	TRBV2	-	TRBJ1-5	CASSEDRQGRGSNQPQHF	TGTGCCAGCAGTGAAGATAGACAGGGTAGGGGCAGCAATCAGCCCCAGCATTTT
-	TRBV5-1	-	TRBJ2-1	CASSYRDGSLNEQFF	TGCGCCAGCAGCTATCGGGACGGCTCGTTGAATGAGCAGTTCTTC
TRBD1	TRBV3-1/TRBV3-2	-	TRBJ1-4	CASSLLRGRPTNEKLFF	TGTGCCAGCAGTCTCCTCAGGGGGCGTCCAACTAATGAAAAACTGTTTTTT
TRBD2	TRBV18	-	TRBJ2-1	CASRRAGGDYNEQFF	TGTGCCAGCAGGCGGGCGGGGGGTGACTACAATGAGCAGTTCTTC
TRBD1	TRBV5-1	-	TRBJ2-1	CASSWDRGSYNEQFF	TGCGCCAGCAGCTGGGACAGGGGGTCCTACAATGAGCAGTTCTTC
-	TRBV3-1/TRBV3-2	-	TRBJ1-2	CASSPRGTGGYGYTF	TGTGCCAGCAGCCCGCGAGGCACAGGCGGCTATGGCTACACCTTC
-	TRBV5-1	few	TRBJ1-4	CASSSRGSATNEKLFF	TGCGCCAGCAGCTCTCGCGGATCAGCAACTAATGAAAAACTGTTTTTT
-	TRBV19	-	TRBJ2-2	CASSAGTLHGELFF	TGTGCCAGTAGTGCCGGGACCCTGCACGGGGAGCTGTTTTTT
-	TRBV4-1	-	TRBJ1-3	CASSQAGAGNTIYF	TGCGCCAGCAGCCAAGCAGGGGCTGGAAACACCATATATTTT
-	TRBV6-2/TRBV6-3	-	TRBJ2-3	CASSPQGTDTQYF	TGTGCCAGCAGCCCCCAGGGCACAGATACGCAGTATTTT
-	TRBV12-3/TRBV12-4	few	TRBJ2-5	CASSLKETQYF	TGTGCCAGCAGTTTAAAAGAGACCCAGTACTTC
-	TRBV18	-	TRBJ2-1	CASSDSLRSEQFF	TGTGCCAGCTCAGACAGTCTACGAAGTGAGCAGTTCTTC
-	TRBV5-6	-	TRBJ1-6	CASSLKWGFDSPLHF	TGTGCCAGCAGCTTGAAATGGGGTTTTGATTCACCCCTCCACTTT
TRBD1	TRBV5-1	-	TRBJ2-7	CASSLTGAHLQGEQYF	TGCGCCAGCAGCCTGACAGGGGCCCACTTACAGGGCGAGCAGTACTTC
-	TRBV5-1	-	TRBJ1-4	CASSLGGGRIATNEKLFF	TGCGCCAGCAGCTTGGGTGGGGGGCGGATTGCAACTAATGAAAAACTGTTTTTT
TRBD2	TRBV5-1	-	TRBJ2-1	CASSLGSAGGPYNEQFF	TGCGCCAGCAGCTTGGGTTCCGCGGGGGGCCCCTACAATGAGCAGTTCTTC
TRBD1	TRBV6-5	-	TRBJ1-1	CASSRDRRGFF	TGTGCCAGCAGTCGGGACAGAAGAGGTTTCTTT
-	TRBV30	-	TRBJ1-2	CAWGDVENGGYTF	TGTGCCTGGGGGGACGTCGAGAATGGTGGCTACACCTTC
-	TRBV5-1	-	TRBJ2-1	CASSPGAAIGEQFF	TGCGCCAGCAGCCCGGGAGCCGCTATCGGTGAGCAGTTCTTC
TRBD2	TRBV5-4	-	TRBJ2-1	CASSLGTSLIYEQFF	TGTGCCAGCAGCTTAGGGACTAGTTTAATCTATGAGCAGTTCTTC
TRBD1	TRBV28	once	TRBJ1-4	CASRPPGTGSEKLFF	TGTGCCAGCAGGCCCCCCGGGACAGGGTCTGAAAAACTGTTTTTT
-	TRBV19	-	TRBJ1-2	CASTGHGNYGYTF	TGTGCCAGTACGGGACATGGGAACTATGGCTACACCTTC
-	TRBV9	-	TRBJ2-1	CASSVGTTEDNEQFF	TGTGCCAGCAGCGTAGGGACTACGGAGGACAATGAGCAGTTCTTC
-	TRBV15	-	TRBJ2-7	CATSRAGGEQYF	TGTGCCACCAGCAGGGCCGGGGGTGAGCAGTACTTC
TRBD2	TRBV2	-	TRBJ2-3	CASSYSGGARGTQYF	TGTGCCAGCAGTTATAGCGGGGGGGCGCGGGGTACGCAGTATTTT
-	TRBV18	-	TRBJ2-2	CASSHDTNTGELFF	TGTGCCAGCTCTCACGACACGAACACCGGGGAGCTGTTTTTT
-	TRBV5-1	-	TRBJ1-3	CASSLVGLQSGNTIYF	TGCGCCAGCAGCTTGGTAGGACTCCAGTCTGGAAACACCATATATTTT
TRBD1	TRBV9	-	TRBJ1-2	CASSPTPTGVNGYTF	TGTGCCAGCAGCCCAACCCCTACAGGGGTGAATGGCTACACCTTC
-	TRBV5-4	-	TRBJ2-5	CASSLSSGDGETQYF	TGTGCCAGCAGCTTGTCTTCAGGAGACGGGGAGACCCAGTACTTC
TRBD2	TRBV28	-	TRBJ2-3	CASSSSGGVYTQYF	TGTGCCAGCAGTTCAAGCGGGGGGGTATATACGCAGTATTTT
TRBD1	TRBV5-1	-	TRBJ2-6	CASSSDRGRGANVLTF	TGCGCCAGCAGCTCCGACAGGGGGCGTGGGGCCAACGTCCTGACTTTC
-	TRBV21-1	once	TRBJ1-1	CASSARTGLNTEAFF	TGTGCCAGCAGCGCCCGGACAGGGCTAAACACTGAAGCTTTCTTT
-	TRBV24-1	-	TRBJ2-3	CATSDLRSTDTQYF	TGTGCCACCAGTGACCTGAGATCCACAGATACGCAGTATTTT
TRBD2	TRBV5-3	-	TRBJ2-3	CARSMGGLAGVTDTQYF	TGTGCCAGAAGCATGGGGGGACTAGCGGGTGTCACAGATACGCAGTATTTT
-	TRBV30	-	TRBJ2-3	CAWRGGDTTDTQYF	TGTGCCTGGAGAGGGGGTGATACCACAGATACGCAGTATTTT
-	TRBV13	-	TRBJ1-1	CASSLGNWLNTEAFF	TGTGCCAGCAGCTTAGGGAATTGGTTGAACACTGAAGCTTTCTTT
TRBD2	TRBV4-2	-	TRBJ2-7	CASSQDAGENEQYF	TGTGCCAGCAGCCAAGATGCGGGGGAGAACGAGCAGTACTTC